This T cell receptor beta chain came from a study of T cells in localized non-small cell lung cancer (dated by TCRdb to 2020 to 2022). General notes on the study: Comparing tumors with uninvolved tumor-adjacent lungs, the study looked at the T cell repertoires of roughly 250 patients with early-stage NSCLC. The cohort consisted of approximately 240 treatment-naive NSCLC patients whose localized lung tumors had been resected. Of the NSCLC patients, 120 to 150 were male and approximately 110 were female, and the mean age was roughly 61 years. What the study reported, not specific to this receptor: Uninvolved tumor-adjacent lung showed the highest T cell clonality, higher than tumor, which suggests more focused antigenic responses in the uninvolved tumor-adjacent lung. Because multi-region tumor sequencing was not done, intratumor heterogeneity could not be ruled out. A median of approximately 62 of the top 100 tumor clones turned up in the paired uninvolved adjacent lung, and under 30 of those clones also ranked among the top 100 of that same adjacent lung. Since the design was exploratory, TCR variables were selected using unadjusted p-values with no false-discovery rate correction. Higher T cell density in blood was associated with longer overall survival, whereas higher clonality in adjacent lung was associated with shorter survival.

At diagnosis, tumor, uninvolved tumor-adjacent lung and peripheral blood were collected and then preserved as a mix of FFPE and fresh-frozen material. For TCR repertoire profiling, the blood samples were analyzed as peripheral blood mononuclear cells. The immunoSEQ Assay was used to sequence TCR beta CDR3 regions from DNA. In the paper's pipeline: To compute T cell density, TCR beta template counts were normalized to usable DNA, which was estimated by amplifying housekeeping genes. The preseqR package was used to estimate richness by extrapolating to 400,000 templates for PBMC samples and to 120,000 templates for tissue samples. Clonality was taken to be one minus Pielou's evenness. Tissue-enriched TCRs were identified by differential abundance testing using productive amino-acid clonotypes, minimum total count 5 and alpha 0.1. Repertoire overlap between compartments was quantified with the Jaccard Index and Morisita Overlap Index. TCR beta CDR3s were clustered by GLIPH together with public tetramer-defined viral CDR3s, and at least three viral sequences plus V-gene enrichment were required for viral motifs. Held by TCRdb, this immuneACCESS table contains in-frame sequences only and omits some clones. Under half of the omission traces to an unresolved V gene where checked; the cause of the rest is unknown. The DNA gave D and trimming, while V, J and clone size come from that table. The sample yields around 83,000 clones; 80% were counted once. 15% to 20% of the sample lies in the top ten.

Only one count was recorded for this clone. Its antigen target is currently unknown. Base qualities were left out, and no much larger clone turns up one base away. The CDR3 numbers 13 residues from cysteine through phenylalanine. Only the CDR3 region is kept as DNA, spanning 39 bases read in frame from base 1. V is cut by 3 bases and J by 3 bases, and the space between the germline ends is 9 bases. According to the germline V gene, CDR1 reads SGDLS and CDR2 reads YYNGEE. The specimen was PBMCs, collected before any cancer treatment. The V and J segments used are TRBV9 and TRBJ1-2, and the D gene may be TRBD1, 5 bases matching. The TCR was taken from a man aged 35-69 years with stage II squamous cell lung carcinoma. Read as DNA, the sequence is TGTGCCAGCAGCGCGCAGGGAGACTATGGCTACACCTTC. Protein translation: CASSAQGDYGYTF. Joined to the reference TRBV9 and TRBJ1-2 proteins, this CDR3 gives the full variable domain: DSGVTQTPKHLITATGQRVTLRCSPRSGDLSVYWYQQSLDQGLQFLIQYYNGEERAKGNILERFSAQQFPDLHSELNLSSLELGDSALYFCASSAQGDYGYTFGSGTRLTVV.